These 15 T cell receptor beta chains were all obtained from the same sample, sequenced in a study of cytomegalovirus exposure and HLA in healthy donors. The PCR was carried out with 60 Vbeta primers and 13 Jbeta primers. Using immunoSEQ multiplex PCR, the repertoire was profiled, and TCRdb retains in-frame clones only, with some absent. The repertoire holds around 86,000 clones, with 77% as singletons. Sequencing input: PBMCs. All receptors come from a man between 50 and 59 years old in good health and CMV-seropositive.

The V call is TRBV11-2, the J call TRBJ1-2, with 7 positions matching TRBD1. The CDR3 covers 13 residues. Unmatched junction bases numbered 3, after V lost 4 bases and J lost 4 bases. In germline, CDR1 is SGHAT, CDR2 FQNNGV. Written as DNA, the CDR3 is TGTGCCAGCAGCTACAGGGGCAGCTATGGCTACACCTTC. Translating it yields CASSYRGSYGYTF.

This clone was counted a few times. The junction does not match germline at one end; this may be a read error. The chain recombines TRBV30 with TRBJ2-6; D may be TRBD1 (5 bases). CDR3 length: 14 amino acids. The germline gives CDR1 GTSNPN, CDR2 SVGIG (reference sequence). This chain's CDR3 is CAWSRKSGANGLTF. The DNA of the CDR3 is TGTGCCTGGAGTCGTAAATCTGGGGCCAACGGCCTGACTTTC.

This clone appeared a few times. This chain joins TRBV15 and TRBJ2-1; TRBD2 matches at 9 bases. CDR1 and CDR2 from the germline V gene are LNHNV and YYDKDF (reference sequence). The CDR3 length is 14 residues. The V segment lost 9 bases and the J segment 0 bases; nucleotides outside the gene matches: 3. The CDR3, as DNA: TGTGCCACTAGTAGCGGGAGCTCCTACAATGAGCAGTTCTTC. Protein product: CATSSGSSYNEQFF. Full variable domain (outside the CDR3, taken from reference TRBV15 and TRBJ2-1): DAMVIQNPRYQVTQFGKPVTLSCSQTLNHNVMYWYQQKSSQAPKLLFHYYDKDFNNEADTPDNFQSRRPNTSFCFLDIRSPGLGDTAMYLCATSSGSSYNEQFFGPGTRLTVL.

This clone was detected a few times. This chain connects TRBV7-6 to TRBJ1-6; possible D gene TRBD1, 6 bases. The V and J ends lost 2 bases and 7 bases respectively, with 12 bases between them. Germline V gene data show CDR1 as SGHVS and CDR2 as FNYEAQ. The CDR3 runs 15 residues. The chain's CDR3 is CASSLQTGGNSPLHF. The CDR3 DNA sequence: TGTGCCAGCAGCTTACAGACAGGCGGCAATTCACCCCTCCACTTT.

The chain links TRBV15 to TRBJ2-3; D is possibly TRBD1 (6 bases). Germline CDR1 reads LNHNV; CDR2 reads YYDKDF (reference sequence). V dropped 2 bases and J dropped 2 bases, with 11 bases sitting between them. The CDR3 spans 15 residues. The CDR3 DNA is TGTGCCACCAGCAGAAGACAGGCAGCCACAGATACGCAGTATTTT. Its translation: CATSRRQAATDTQYF.

The rearrangement uses TRBV19 and TRBJ2-7, with unresolved D. Germline V gene data show CDR1 as LNHDA and CDR2 as SQIVND (reference sequence). V was shortened by 4 bases and J by 5 bases, with 21 bases between the two germline ends. The CDR3 length is 16 residues. CDR3: CASSTIGAHLRDEQYF. The DNA for the CDR3 is TGTGCCAGTAGTACAATCGGAGCACACCTACGGGACGAGCAGTACTTC.

The rearrangement joins TRBV12-5 to TRBJ1-1, with 8 bases matching TRBD1. The CDR3 totals 18 residues. Germline values: CDR1 LGHNT, CDR2 FRNRAP. Losses at the gene ends were 8 bases for V and 6 bases for J; bases not matched to a gene: 23. The CDR3 reads CASMPGQATLHFLSEAFF. In DNA form, the CDR3 reads TGTGCTAGTATGCCGGGACAGGCTACCCTCCATTTCCTGTCTGAAGCTTTCTTT.

V and J are TRBV27 and TRBJ1-1; D unclear. CDR3 length: 13 residues. The V and J ends lost 5 bases and 6 bases respectively, with 13 bases between them. Germline-derived CDR1 and CDR2 are MNHEY and SMNVEV (reference sequence). CDR3 in DNA: TGTGCCAGCAGTCGGGTCTCGGTTCCTGAAGCTTTCTTT. This encodes CASSRVSVPEAFF.

This rearrangement joins TRBV27 to TRBJ2-7, with TRBD1 identical over 8 bases. Trimming at V came to 6 bases and at J to 2 bases, leaving 9 bases not matched to a gene. The length of the CDR3 is 15 residues. Germline assignment: CDR1 MNHEY and CDR2 SMNVEV (reference sequence). This CDR3 reads CASSSPGTGAYEQYF. DNA for the CDR3: TGTGCCAGCAGCTCCCCTGGGACAGGCGCCTACGAGCAGTACTTC.

The V call is TRBV6-6, the J call TRBJ2-3; 9 bases map to TRBD2. V was clipped by 0 bases and J by 5 bases; unmatched bases: 0. This CDR3 is 14 amino acids long. CDR1 and CDR2 from the germline V gene are MNHNY and SVGAGI (reference sequence). In nucleotides, the CDR3 is TGTGCCAGCAGTTACTCTAGCGGGAGAGATACGCAGTATTTT. It specifies CASSYSSGRDTQYF.

This clone was seen once. The J gene is TRBJ1-2, the V gene TRBV18; D may be TRBD1 (6 bases). V was cut by 0 bases and J by 0 bases, with 8 bases left in between. Germline assignment: CDR1 KGHSH and CDR2 LQKENI. The CDR3 has 15 amino acids. The CDR3 reads CASSPPTGANYGYTF. The CDR3, as DNA: TGTGCCAGCTCACCACCGACAGGAGCTAACTATGGCTACACCTTC.

This chain links TRBV4-1 with TRBJ2-1, with 8 bases that match TRBD2. CDR1 is MGHRA and CDR2 is YSYEKL in the germline V gene. The CDR3 sequence is 17 residues long. With V trimmed by 1 base and J by 5 bases, 10 bases remained unmatched. The CDR3 loop is CASSQGPGGTKNNEQFF. The CDR3 DNA reads as TGCGCCAGCAGCCAAGGGCCGGGAGGGACCAAGAACAATGAGCAGTTCTTC.

This clone was seen more than once but under ten times. This rearrangement joins TRBV6-1 to TRBJ2-3; 8 bases are shared with TRBD2. Germline trimming cut 6 bases from V and 9 bases from J; bases unmatched to any gene: 14. CDR3 length equals 15 residues. Germline CDR1 reads MNHNS; CDR2 reads SASEGT. The CDR3 DNA reads as TGTGCCAGCAGCGCGGGACTAGAGAGCAGGAGAACGCAGTATTTT. Protein product: CASSAGLESRRTQYF.

This clone was counted only a few times. CDR3 sequence reads: CASSQDPSSSYEQYF. CDR3 sequence (DNA): TGTGCCAGCAGCCAAGACCCCTCGAGCTCCTACGAGCAGTACTTC. This chain connects TRBV14 to TRBJ2-7, with unresolved D. V dropped 0 bases and J dropped 0 bases, with 9 bases sitting between them. In germline, CDR1 is SGHDN, CDR2 FVKESK. The CDR3 runs to 15 residues.

The CDR3 DNA follows: TGTGCCAGCAGCTTAGGAGGCAGTGGCTCTCAGCCCCAGCATTTT. Translated: CASSLGGSGSQPQHF. The V gene is TRBV7-8, the J gene TRBJ1-5; no clear D gene. V was clipped by 1 base and J by 6 bases, with 13 bases between them. Germline loops: CDR1 SGHVS, CDR2 FQNEAQ. There are 15 residues in the CDR3.